The rows below give T cell receptor beta chains drawn from one sample of a study of T-cell reconstitution after alpha-beta-depleted transplantation in children. TCRdb itself ran the PCR reads through MiXCR, one entry per CDR3 protein. The data contain approximately 210,000 distinct CDR3 sequences, approximately 15% of them singletons. Sequences were derived from PBMCs from the stem cell graft donor, sampled from the stem cell graft. All receptors come from a human donor who donated a stem cell graft to a child with acute lymphoblastic leukemia. Each CDR3 is given with its conserved first and last residue. D genes are given only for firm matches. Some rows mark clone size as missing; the rest say once, few, many or name a class of expanded clone.

cdr3_nt | cdr3_aa | j_call | clone_size | v_call | d_call
TGTGCCAGCAGTCACCATGGGGCGGGAGGGGTAGGTGAGCAGTTCTTC | CASSHHGAGGVGEQFF | TRBJ2-1 | few | TRBV28 | TRBD2
TGTGCCAGCAGCCCCACCCAGACCGGGGAGCTGTTTTTT | CASSPTQTGELFF | TRBJ2-2 | - | TRBV5-4 | -
TGCAGCCTCAGCCGGGAGACCCTCTCCTACAATGAGCAGTTCTTC | CSLSRETLSYNEQFF | TRBJ2-1 | many | TRBV29-1 | -
TGCGCCAGCAGCGCCACGCCGGGACTAGCGGGAGTGGAGACCCAGTACTTC | CASSATPGLAGVETQYF | TRBJ2-5 | many | TRBV5-1 | TRBD2
TGTGCCATCAGTGAATCCGGGGGGAAGGATAGTGAGCAGTTCTTC | CAISESGGKDSEQFF | TRBJ2-1 | - | TRBV10-3 | TRBD2
TGCAGTGCTGTTAGGGGGAACTATGGCTACACCTTC | CSAVRGNYGYTF | TRBJ1-2 | many | TRBV20-1 | -
TGCAGCGTTGAGATCCGTTGGGACAGGGAAACCTACGAGCAGTACTTC | CSVEIRWDRETYEQYF | TRBJ2-7 | few | TRBV29-1 | TRBD1
TGTGCCAGCTCACCCCGGGACTTTGATACGCAGTATTTT | CASSPRDFDTQYF | TRBJ2-3 | many | TRBV18 | -
TGCGCCAGCAGCTTGTCCCCGGCCGGACGTCGCGAAGCTTTCTTT | CASSLSPAGRREAFF | TRBJ1-1 | many | TRBV5-1 | -
TGTGCCATCAGGAGTTCCGGGGAGCTGTTTTTT | CAIRSSGELFF | TRBJ2-2 | many | TRBV10-3 | -
TGTGCCAGCTCGGCAGGGATAAACACCGGGGAGCTGTTTTTT | CASSAGINTGELFF | TRBJ2-2 | many | TRBV6-1 | -
TGCGCCAGCAGCACCAACACTGAAGCTTTCTTT | CASSTNTEAFF | TRBJ1-1 | many | TRBV5-1 | -
TGTGCCAGCAGTCAGGGGACTAGTTGGCGGGAGCAGTTCTTC | CASSQGTSWREQFF | TRBJ2-1 | many | TRBV6-2/TRBV6-3 | TRBD2
TGTGCCAGCAGAGAACCGGGACAGGGGACTCTCGGGAATGAGCAGTTCTTC | CASREPGQGTLGNEQFF | TRBJ2-1 | many | TRBV12-3/TRBV12-4 | TRBD1
TGTGCCAGCAGTTTACAGTTGGGGCATACTCAAGAGACCCAGTACTTC | CASSLQLGHTQETQYF | TRBJ2-5 | many | TRBV12-3/TRBV12-4 | -
TGCGCCAGCAGCCAACAAGGTTCGCGCTTAGGGACCACTGAAGCTTTCTTT | CASSQQGSRLGTTEAFF | TRBJ1-1 | many | TRBV4-1 | -
TGTGCCAGCAGCTTAATCTTGCGGGAGGAGTCGGGAGAGCAGTACTTC | CASSLILREESGEQYF | TRBJ2-7 | many | TRBV5-6 | TRBD2
TGTGCCAGCAGCTCCGGGACAGGGACCGAGAAAAACATTCAGTACTTC | CASSSGTGTEKNIQYF | TRBJ2-4 | once | TRBV7-9 | TRBD1
TGTGCCAGCAGCTTAGGAACAGGGACCGGGGAGCTGTTTTTT | CASSLGTGTGELFF | TRBJ2-2 | many | TRBV5-4 | -
TGTGCCAGCAGGACCGGGATTTCGGGCTCCTACGAGCAGTACTTC | CASRTGISGSYEQYF | TRBJ2-7 | - | TRBV5-5 | -
TGCGCCAGCAGCTGGGACGGGGAACCTCACAATGAGCAGTTCTTC | CASSWDGEPHNEQFF | TRBJ2-1 | - | TRBV5-1 | -
TGTGCCTGGAGTTCTCCCCGGGGAGCGGGAGTCGGCGAGCAGTACTTC | CAWSSPRGAGVGEQYF | TRBJ2-7 | - | TRBV30 | TRBD2
TGTGCCAGCAGCCCCCGCGCCTTGGAGAGGTACAATGAGCAGTTCTTC | CASSPRALERYNEQFF | TRBJ2-1 | many | TRBV14 | -
TGTGCCAGCAGCCAATCCCCGGCGATGAACACTGAAGCTTTCTTT | CASSQSPAMNTEAFF | TRBJ1-1 | many | TRBV3-1 | -
TGTGCCAGCTCACCCGAACAGGAATACAATGAGCAGTTCTTC | CASSPEQEYNEQFF | TRBJ2-1 | - | TRBV18 | -
TGTGCCAGCAGTTTAGGCGTGTCTAGCGGCACAGATACGCAGTATTTT | CASSLGVSSGTDTQYF | TRBJ2-3 | many | TRBV28 | -
TGTGCCAGCTCACAGGTCGCTAGCGGATCTTACAATGAGCAGTTCTTC | CASSQVASGSYNEQFF | TRBJ2-1 | many | TRBV18 | TRBD2
TGCGCCAGCAGCGTAGGGCAGATTCAAGAGACCCAGTACTTC | CASSVGQIQETQYF | TRBJ2-5 | few | TRBV5-1 | -
TGCAGTGCTGGCCTACAGGGGGCCAGGGAGCAGTACTTC | CSAGLQGAREQYF | TRBJ2-7 | many | TRBV20-1 | TRBD1
TGTGCCAGCAGCGCCGCCCTAGACTACGAGCAGTACTTC | CASSAALDYEQYF | TRBJ2-7 | many | TRBV7-2 | -
TGCGCCAGCAGCTTGGAGGGACACGGAGAAGAGACCCAGTACTTC | CASSLEGHGEETQYF | TRBJ2-5 | many | TRBV5-1 | -
TGTGCCGGCTCCGACAGGGAGGGTTCACCCCTCCACTTT | CAGSDREGSPLHF | TRBJ1-6 | - | TRBV19 | TRBD1
TGCAGCGCGGTAGAGGAGGGTAGGAGCAATCAGCCCCAGCATTTT | CSAVEEGRSNQPQHF | TRBJ1-5 | many | TRBV29-1 | -
TGTGCCAGCAGCTTAGCGGTTCGAACAGATACGCAGTATTTT | CASSLAVRTDTQYF | TRBJ2-3 | many | TRBV7-2 | -
TGTGCCAGCAGTGCCCTATACGAGCAGTACTTC | CASSALYEQYF | TRBJ2-7 | many | TRBV6-5 | -
TGCGCCAGCAGCCAAGATAGGATACGTATACTTAACAATGAGCAGTTCTTC | CASSQDRIRILNNEQFF | TRBJ2-1 | many | TRBV4-1 | -
TGCAGTGCTCGAATAGCGGGAATAACTAATGAGCAGTTCTTC | CSARIAGITNEQFF | TRBJ2-1 | many | TRBV20-1 | TRBD2
TGCGCCAGCAGCTTTTTAGGACTCACAACTAATGAAAAACTGTTTTTT | CASSFLGLTTNEKLFF | TRBJ1-4 | few | TRBV5-1 | -
TGCAGCGTTGGGTGGCCGAACACTGAAGCTTTCTTT | CSVGWPNTEAFF | TRBJ1-1 | many | TRBV29-1 | -
TGTGCCAGCATCGACTCTGATGGCGGGAGGGCCGCATACAATGAGCAGTTCTTC | CASIDSDGGRAAYNEQFF | TRBJ2-1 | - | TRBV7-9 | TRBD2
TGTGCCAGCAGCCTTCCGGGACTAGCGGGAGTTGCCGGGGAGCTGTTTTTT | CASSLPGLAGVAGELFF | TRBJ2-2 | many | TRBV7-9 | TRBD2
TGTGCCAGCTCACCACCCGGCCAGGGAAGAGAGACCCAGTACTTC | CASSPPGQGRETQYF | TRBJ2-5 | - | TRBV18 | -
TGCAGTGCTAGAGATGCGGGGGGACCTGGCTACACCTTC | CSARDAGGPGYTF | TRBJ1-2 | many | TRBV20-1 | -
TGTGCCAGCAGCTTAACGGGGGGACAGGGGATTGAGCAGTTCTTC | CASSLTGGQGIEQFF | TRBJ2-1 | - | TRBV11-2 | TRBD1
TGCGCCAGCAGCTTAGGACGGACCACTGGGGCCAACGTCCTGACTTTC | CASSLGRTTGANVLTF | TRBJ2-6 | many | TRBV5-1 | -
TGCAGTGCTAGAGATCACAGGGGTTCAGGGGCCAACGTCCTGACTTTC | CSARDHRGSGANVLTF | TRBJ2-6 | many | TRBV20-1 | TRBD1
TGCGCCAGCAGCTCTAGCGGGGTCCCCTCCTACGAGCAGTACTTC | CASSSSGVPSYEQYF | TRBJ2-7 | - | TRBV5-1 | TRBD2
TGTGCCAGCAGTTTAAACAGGGCGAACACCGGGGAGCTGTTTTTT | CASSLNRANTGELFF | TRBJ2-2 | many | TRBV28 | -
TGTGCCAGCAGTTTGAACCACGGAAGGTTAGAGACCCAGTACTTC | CASSLNHGRLETQYF | TRBJ2-5 | many | TRBV27 | -
TGCGCCAGCAGCCGAGGGACAGGGAGCTCTGGGGCCAACGTCCTGACTTTC | CASSRGTGSSGANVLTF | TRBJ2-6 | few | TRBV4-1 | TRBD1
TGTGCCAGCAGTTCACTAACCTTAGCGGGAGGTTGGGATACGCAGTATTTT | CASSSLTLAGGWDTQYF | TRBJ2-3 | - | TRBV28 | TRBD2
TGTGCCAGCAGCTTAAAAATGGATTTTATGGATTATACGCAGTATTTT | CASSLKMDFMDYTQYF | TRBJ2-3 | many | TRBV7-6 | -